The 27 T cell receptor beta chains below all came from one sample that was sequenced in a study of Tregs in tolerant kidney transplant recipients. Clones were sequenced by immunoSEQ multiplex PCR, and TCRdb holds only the in-frame ones, with some missing. Found here are some 70,000 clones, 92% of them singletons; the top ten hold roughly 11%. The sample in question was CD8+ T cells from blood, obtained before the transplant. The source is a human donor who received a combined kidney and bone marrow transplant.

The chain employs TRBV7-2 and TRBJ2-3; 12 nucleotides align to TRBD2. Germline-derived CDR1 and CDR2 are SGHTA and FQGNSA. Trimming removed 4 bases from V and 0 bases from J; junction bases left unmatched: 5. CDR3 length equals 17 residues. CDR3 protein: CASSYGLAGISTDTQYF. CDR3 nucleotides: TGTGCCAGCAGCTACGGACTAGCGGGGATCAGCACAGATACGCAGTATTTT.

The genes are TRBV7-6 and TRBJ2-1; D possibly corresponds to TRBD2 (6 bases). There are 16 residues in the CDR3. V lost 1 base and J lost 10, with 20 bases in between. Germline V gene sequence: CDR1 SGHVS, CDR2 FNYEAQ. The CDR3 DNA sequence: TGTGCCAGCAGCTTAGGTATGATGACGAACAGCGGGGAGCAGTTCTTC. Translation gives CASSLGMMTNSGEQFF.

DNA of the CDR3: TGTGCCAGCAGCCAAGGGGGCGACGAGCAGTACTTC. It specifies CASSQGGDEQYF. The rearrangement uses TRBV4-2 and TRBJ2-7, with D maybe TRBD1 (5 bases). The CDR3 is made up of 12 amino acids. V gave up 1 base and J gave up 5 bases, with 6 bases separating them. Germline CDR1 LGHNA, CDR2 YNFKEQ.

As DNA, the CDR3 is TGTGCCAGCAGCTTAGACAGGGGCGAGCAGTACTTC. It specifies CASSLDRGEQYF. The V gene is TRBV7-2, the J gene TRBJ2-7; the match to TRBD1 covers 7 bases. Germline V CDR1 and CDR2: SGHTA, FQGNSA. The CDR3 spans 12 residues. Losses at the gene ends were 1 base for V and 6 bases for J; bases not matched to a gene: 0. The complete variable domain, with remaining parts taken from reference TRBV7-2 and TRBJ2-7, reads GAGVSQSPSNKVTEKGKDVELRCDPISGHTALYWYRQSLGQGLEFLIYFQGNSAPDKSGLPSDRFSAERTGGSVSTLTIQRTQQEDSAVYLCASSLDRGEQYFGPGTRLTVT.

The J gene is TRBJ1-2, the V gene TRBV6-1; D remains unclear. CDR3 length: 15 amino acids. Trimming took off 1 base at V and 4 bases at J, with 13 bases between the two ends. Germline CDR1 and CDR2: MNHNS and SASEGT. CDR3 sequence (DNA): TGTGCCAGCAGTGAAGTGGAGGGATCCGGCTATGGCTACACCTTC. Protein: CASSEVEGSGYGYTF.

The chain has TRBV10-3 and TRBJ2-7; 7 positions match TRBD1. The length of the CDR3 is 15 residues. Germline loops: CDR1 ENHRY, CDR2 SYGVKD. V shed 2 bases and J 4 bases; nucleotides not matched to a gene: 8. The CDR3 spells CAISEPGQSHYEQYF. The CDR3 bases are TGTGCCATCAGTGAGCCGGGACAGAGCCATTACGAGCAGTACTTC.

V usage is TRBV5-4 and J usage is TRBJ1-1; D is uncertain. The CDR3 is made up of 12 amino acids. V was trimmed by 2 bases and J by 7 bases, leaving 9 bases between them. Germline assignment: CDR1 SGHNT and CDR2 YYREEE (reference sequence). CDR3 amino acids: CASSFGDIEAFF. CDR3 in DNA: TGTGCCAGCAGCTTCGGCGACATTGAAGCTTTCTTT. The full variable domain, its missing parts supplied by reference TRBV5-4 and TRBJ1-1, is ETGVTQSPTHLIKTRGQQVTLRCSSQSGHNTVSWYQQALGQGPQFIFQYYREEENGRGNFPPRFSGLQFPNYSSELNVNALELDDSALYLCASSFGDIEAFFGQGTRLTVV.

This sequence joins TRBV11-2 and TRBJ1-3; D may be TRBD1 (5 bases). The CDR3 runs to 18 residues. From germline, CDR1 is SGHAT and CDR2 FQNNGV. V gave up 0 bases and J gave up 7 bases, with 22 bases separating them. CDR3 sequence: CASSLDAQAPLRPNTIYF. CDR3 sequence (DNA): TGTGCCAGCAGCTTAGATGCACAGGCGCCCCTCAGGCCCAACACCATATATTTT.

The V and J genes are TRBV6-1 and TRBJ2-7; the match to TRBD1 covers 7 bases. CDR1 and CDR2 (germline): MNHNS, SASEGT. The length of the CDR3 is 14 residues. The ends lost 6 bases at V and 2 bases at J; junction bases unmatched: 7. The CDR3, as DNA: TGTGCCAGCAGCCCCTGGGGACAGACCTACGAGCAGTACTTC. Translating it yields CASSPWGQTYEQYF.

The CDR3 is CASSETAKKANYGYTF. The CDR3 nucleotides are TGTGCCAGCAGCGAGACTGCCAAAAAAGCTAACTATGGCTACACCTTC. V usage is TRBV9 and J usage is TRBJ1-2; no firm D call. The germline V gene encodes CDR1 SGDLS and CDR2 YYNGEE. The V gene lost 3 bases and the J gene lost 0 bases, with 15 bases spanning the gap. The CDR3 sequence is 16 residues long. Full variable domain (outside the CDR3, taken from reference TRBV9 and TRBJ1-2): DSGVTQTPKHLITATGQRVTLRCSPRSGDLSVYWYQQSLDQGLQFLIQYYNGEERAKGNILERFSAQQFPDLHSELNLSSLELGDSALYFCASSETAKKANYGYTFGSGTRLTVV.

V is TRBV5-6 and J is TRBJ2-5, with TRBD1 matching 7 bases. Judging by the DNA end, TRBJ2-7 fits better; the J call may be wrong. The V gene's germline CDR1 is SGHDT and CDR2 YYEEEE. CDR3 length equals 16 residues. The CDR3 sequence: CASSSSRDSLPYEQYF. In nucleotides, the CDR3 is TGTGCCAGCAGCTCCTCCCGGGACAGTCTTCCCTACGAGCAGTACTTC.

The rearrangement links TRBV4-3 to TRBJ2-1, with TRBD2 matching over 12 bases. J lost 10 bases, V lost 4 bases, and 11 bases had no gene match. CDR1 and CDR2 from the germline V gene are LGHNA and YSLEER. The CDR3 covers 16 residues. CDR3 protein: CASSLYNLAGGDEQFF. CDR3 nucleotides: TGCGCCAGCAGCCTCTACAACCTAGCGGGAGGGGACGAGCAGTTCTTC.

This clone occurred once. The rearrangement uses TRBV7-9 and TRBJ2-7; D is possibly TRBD2 (5 bases). Germline V gene data show CDR1 as SEHNR and CDR2 as FQNEAQ (reference sequence). There are 14 residues in the CDR3. Trimming took 5 bases from V and 6 from J, leaving 17 bases between them. CDR3 in DNA: TGTGCCAGCAGCCTAACGGGAAAGAGGTCCGAGCAGTACTTC. This translates into CASSLTGKRSEQYF.

This chain links TRBV5-6 with TRBJ2-5; D gene uncertain. Germline CDR1 reads SGHDT; CDR2 reads YYEEEE. The CDR3 extends over 16 amino acids. The germline V and J ends were trimmed by 4 bases and 0 bases, with 16 bases remaining between them. The CDR3 is CASSPLRDFDQETQYF. In DNA, the CDR3 is TGTGCCAGCAGCCCCCTCAGAGACTTCGACCAAGAGACCCAGTACTTC.

V gene TRBV23-1 combines with J gene TRBJ1-5; 12 bases are shared with TRBD1. TRBV23-1 is an ORF for which the function is uncertain. The CDR3 spans 15 residues. The trim removed 4 bases at V and 6 bases at J, leaving 4 bases unmatched. CDR3 nucleotides: TGCGCCAGCAGTCTCGGGACAGGGGGCTCTCAGCCCCAGCATTTT. Protein product: CASSLGTGGSQPQHF.

This clone was observed a single time. The chain joins TRBV7-9 to TRBJ2-7; 7 nucleotides match TRBD2. There are 16 residues in the CDR3. J gave up 6 bases and V 5 bases, and 16 bases lay outside the gene matches. Germline V CDR1 and CDR2: SEHNR, FQNEAQ (reference sequence). The CDR3 sequence: CASSPLRLALGLEQYF. The CDR3 DNA follows: TGTGCCAGCAGCCCCCTAAGACTAGCCTTGGGTCTCGAGCAGTACTTC.

The table lists this clone with a count of one. The chain is built from TRBV5-8 and TRBJ1-5, with D hard to call. This CDR3 region has 15 residues. Trimming left V 5 bases short and J 3 bases short, with 15 bases between. Germline values: CDR1 SGHTS, CDR2 YDEGEE. The CDR3 nucleotides are TGTGCCAGCAGTCAAACGGGAGGATACAATCAGCCCCAGCATTTT. This translates into CASSQTGGYNQPQHF. The variable domain in full, completed from reference TRBV5-8 and TRBJ1-5, reads EAGVTQSPTHLIKTRGQQATLRCSPISGHTSVYWYQQALGLGLQFLLWYDEGEERNRGNFPPRFSGRQFPNYSSELNVNALELEDSALYLCASSQTGGYNQPQHFGDGTRLSIL.

V usage is TRBV9 and J usage is TRBJ2-2; D may be TRBD1 (6 bases). Germline CDR1 and CDR2: SGDLS and YYNGEE. V shed 1 base and J shed 6 bases, with 16 bases lying between them. This CDR3 has 16 amino acids. The CDR3 DNA follows: TGTGCCAGCAGCGTAAATACAGGGCTTTTCCCCGGGGAGCTGTTTTTT. Its protein product is CASSVNTGLFPGELFF.

This chain connects TRBV6-5 to TRBJ2-5; TRBD2 aligns across 9 bases. CDR1 MNHEY and CDR2 SVGAGI come from the germline V gene. Trimming at V came to 7 bases and at J to 4 bases, leaving 7 bases not matched to a gene. The CDR3 length is 14 residues. The CDR3 DNA sequence: TGTGCCAGCACGCCGGGACTAGCCGGAGAGACCCAGTACTTC. Translated: CASTPGLAGETQYF.

A single count supports this clone. This sequence joins TRBV9 and TRBJ2-5, with 7 bases identical to TRBD2. This CDR3 has 16 amino acids. Trimming took 0 bases from V and 5 from J; bases not matched to a gene: 10. The germline gives CDR1 SGDLS, CDR2 YYNGEE. For the CDR3, the DNA is TGTGCCAGCAGCGTAGGCAGGACTAGAGTTACCGAGACCCAGTACTTC. Amino acids: CASSVGRTRVTETQYF.

This chain joins TRBV7-6 and TRBJ2-1; 11 bases align to TRBD2. The germline CDR1 and CDR2 sequences are SGHVS and FNYEAQ. This CDR3 is built from 15 residues. Losses at the gene ends were 5 bases for V and 7 bases for J; bases not matched to a gene: 7. CDR3 DNA: TGTGCCAGCAGCGCGTCTAGCGGGAGGTTGAATGAGCAGTTCTTC. Its translation is CASSASSGRLNEQFF.

The chain combines TRBV9 with TRBJ2-7; a weak D match, TRBD2 (5 bases). This CDR3 is built from 15 residues. Looked up from germline, CDR1 is SGDLS and CDR2 is YYNGEE. Trimming removed 0 bases from V and 0 bases from J, with 10 bases in between. CDR3 amino acids: CASSVEPGNSYEQYF. The CDR3 nucleotides are TGTGCCAGCAGCGTAGAACCCGGGAACTCCTACGAGCAGTACTTC.

This clone was picked up one time. The chain combines TRBV4-3 with TRBJ1-1; a weak D match, TRBD1 (5 bases). Germline V CDR1 and CDR2: LGHNA, YSLEER. Trimming stripped 0 bases from V and 1 base from J, with 18 bases between. CDR3 length equals 18 residues. This CDR3 is CASSQDPGTSGRNTEAFF. The CDR3 DNA follows: TGCGCCAGCAGCCAAGATCCCGGGACTTCGGGACGGAACACTGAAGCTTTCTTT.

This chain uses TRBV15 with TRBJ2-7; 7 nucleotides agree with TRBD1. J gave up 3 bases and V 0 bases, and 2 bases lay outside the gene matches. The CDR3 covers 14 residues. Per germline, CDR1 LNHNV and CDR2 YYDKDF (reference sequence). DNA of the CDR3: TGTGCCACCAGCAGAGATTCAGGGGGCTACGAGCAGTACTTC. Its protein product is CATSRDSGGYEQYF.

This clone appeared a few times. CDR3 residues: CASSQDRAGSNQPQHF. In DNA, the CDR3 is TGTGCCAGCAGCCAAGATAGGGCAGGGTCAAATCAGCCCCAGCATTTT. The chain joins TRBV4-2 to TRBJ1-5; D perhaps matches TRBD1 (5 bases). This CDR3 comprises 16 residues. With 0 bases removed from V and 4 bases from J, the gap between germline ends came to 13 bases. The germline V gene encodes CDR1 LGHNA and CDR2 YNFKEQ.

This clone was seen a handful of times. The genes are TRBV5-6 and TRBJ1-6; 7 bases match TRBD1. Per the germline V gene, CDR1 is SGHDT and CDR2 is YYEEEE. This CDR3 comprises 14 residues. The junction had 3 bases not matched to a gene; V was cut back by 2 bases and J by 7 bases. The chain's CDR3 is CASSFGTVNSPLHF. As DNA, the CDR3 is TGTGCCAGCAGCTTTGGGACAGTGAATTCACCCCTCCACTTT. Full variable domain (remainder filled in from reference TRBV5-6 and TRBJ1-6): DAGVTQSPTHLIKTRGQQVTLRCSPKSGHDTVSWYQQALGQGPQFIFQYYEEEERQRGNFPDRFSGHQFPNYSSELNVNALLLGDSALYLCASSFGTVNSPLHFGNGTRLTVT.

This chain links TRBV6-1 with TRBJ2-7, with a possible D match to TRBD2 (7 bases). V shed 1 base and J shed 3 bases, with 10 bases lying between them. Germline CDR1 and CDR2: MNHNS and SASEGT. The CDR3 extends over 14 amino acids. The CDR3 region has the DNA TGTGCCAGCAGTGAAGGGGGGGGCAGCTACGAGCAGTACTTC. Protein sequence: CASSEGGGSYEQYF.